The present T cell receptor (beta chain) was sequenced within a study of OX40 agonist ivuxolimab in advanced cancers. Study at large: Participants, 75% to 85% male, averaged roughly 55 years of age, ranging from roughly 20 to 79.

Generated by immunoSEQ multiplex PCR, the TCRdb table keeps only in-frame clones and is missing some. Of 65,000 to 80,000 clones in the sample, less than 90% are singletons; the top ten hold over 2%. This clone appeared once. Its antigen is undetermined. Study results and limitations: More expanded clones were seen, on average, in CD8+ T cells than in CD4+.

Trimming took 1 base from V and 8 from J, leaving 14 bases between them. Germline CDR1 reads SGHNT; CDR2 reads YENEEA. This CDR3 is built from 15 residues. Cycle 7 day 1, cycle 4 day 1, and baseline were the timepoints at which blood was sampled. The chain uses TRBV11-3 and TRBJ2-2; D unclear. This sequence originates from an adult with an advanced solid tumor such as melanoma, head and neck, liver or kidney cancer. The sequencing here drew on CD4+ or CD8+ T cells sorted from blood, taken in a trial of the OX40 agonist ivuxolimab. The CDR3 bases are TGTGCCAGCAGCTTAGGCGGCTTTGGTGTGGGGGAGCTGTTTTTT. Its protein product is CASSLGGFGVGELFF.